The 25 T cell receptor beta chains below come from one sample, sequenced in a study of cytomegalovirus exposure and HLA in healthy donors listed by TCRdb under 2017. The library was made by the immunoSEQ multiplex PCR assay. A mixture of 60 forward primers for TCR Vbeta segments and 13 reverse primers for TCR Jbeta segments was used in the multiplex PCR. As stored in TCRdb, this immuneACCESS dataset retains in-frame rearrangements with V and J assigned. A fraction of the clones does not appear; measured against another copy, unresolved V genes explain less than half of the discrepancy, and the remainder lacks a known reason. The sample table lists 150,000 to 180,000 clones, over 65% of them with a count of one. In total, the top ten clones hold roughly 2.2% of the sample. The sample consisted of PBMCs. These receptor sequences come from a man in his thirties or forties in good health and CMV-seronegative.

This clone was recorded only once. Written as DNA, the CDR3 is TGTGCCAGCAGTTACGAGATTAACGACAGGGTCGGCTACACCTTC. Translated: CASSYEINDRVGYTF. V gene TRBV6-5 combines with J gene TRBJ1-2; 7 nucleotides line up with TRBD1. Germline CDR1 is MNHEY and CDR2 is SVGAGI. The CDR3 runs to 15 residues. J was trimmed by 8 bases and V by 2 bases; bases with no gene match: 11.

The chain employs TRBV7-2 and TRBJ2-5, with D hard to call. V was shortened by 2 bases and J by 4 bases, with 5 bases between the two germline ends. CDR3 length: 12 amino acids. The germline V gene encodes CDR1 SGHTA and CDR2 FQGNSA. The CDR3 nucleotides are TGTGCCAGCAGCTTACTCGGAGAGACCCAGTACTTC. Protein sequence: CASSLLGETQYF.

The chain employs TRBV7-9 and TRBJ1-1, with a possible D match to TRBD1 (6 bases). In germline, CDR1 is SEHNR, CDR2 FQNEAQ (reference sequence). Trimming left V 3 bases short and J 3 bases short, with 17 bases between. The CDR3 extends over 16 amino acids. CDR3 in amino acids: CASSLIGTGKHTEAFF. The CDR3 DNA follows: TGTGCCAGCAGCTTGATTGGTACAGGGAAGCACACTGAAGCTTTCTTT.

This clone was seen only a few times. The chain is built from TRBV5-8 and TRBJ1-1; 8 bases fit TRBD1. V lost 3 bases to trimming and J lost 5 bases; unmatched junction nucleotides: 3. CDR1 and CDR2 (germline): SGHTS, YDEGEE. The length of the CDR3 is 13 residues. This chain's CDR3 is CASSYRQGTEAFF. The CDR3 region has the DNA TGTGCCAGCAGCTATCGACAGGGGACTGAAGCTTTCTTT. Variable domain in full (rest from reference TRBV5-8 and TRBJ1-1): EAGVTQSPTHLIKTRGQQATLRCSPISGHTSVYWYQQALGLGLQFLLWYDEGEERNRGNFPPRFSGRQFPNYSSELNVNALELEDSALYLCASSYRQGTEAFFGQGTRLTVV.

The V and J genes are TRBV6-5 and TRBJ2-7; 8 nucleotides line up with TRBD1. The germline gives CDR1 MNHEY, CDR2 SVGAGI. Trimming at V came to 5 bases and at J to 2 bases, leaving 2 bases not matched to a gene. The CDR3 has 13 residues. The CDR3 bases are TGTGCCAGCAGTACGGACAGGGCCTACGAGCAGTACTTC. Translating gives CASSTDRAYEQYF.

J is TRBJ2-5 and V is TRBV12-5; TRBD2 is a possible D gene (6 bases). Trimming removed 6 bases at V and 5 bases at J, with 19 bases between. This CDR3 region has 15 residues. CDR1 LGHNT and CDR2 FRNRAP come from the germline V gene. The CDR3 DNA sequence: TGTGCTAGTGGAGTTGGGTTGCGGGATGTGGAGACCCAGTACTTC. Translation: CASGVGLRDVETQYF.

The rearrangement uses TRBV7-6 and TRBJ1-6; D is unresolved. Germline V lookup: CDR1 SGHVS, CDR2 FNYEAQ. The CDR3 sequence is 15 residues long. Trimming pared 1 base from V and 8 bases from J, leaving 12 bases between. This CDR3 reads CASSLDVRSDSPLHF. The CDR3 DNA follows: TGTGCCAGCAGCTTAGACGTCAGGTCGGATTCACCCCTCCACTTT.

The chain recombines TRBV15 with TRBJ1-4; D remains unclear. There are 16 residues in the CDR3. Deletions cut 4 bases from V and 7 bases from J, with 19 bases between. The germline V gene encodes CDR1 LNHNV and CDR2 YYDKDF (reference sequence). The CDR3 nucleotides read TGTGCCACCAGCATGTCCCAAAAGCCAGGATTTGAAAAACTGTTTTTT. Its protein is CATSMSQKPGFEKLFF.

This sequence joins TRBV30 and TRBJ1-3, with D possibly being TRBD1 (5 bases). Germline CDR1 is GTSNPN and CDR2 is SVGIG (reference sequence). The germline V and J ends were trimmed by 2 bases and 4 bases, with 15 bases remaining between them. The CDR3 is 15 amino acids. The CDR3 protein is CAWSRDSGLGNTIYF. The CDR3 nucleotides are TGTGCCTGGAGTAGAGACAGCGGGCTCGGAAACACCATATATTTT.

This sequence joins TRBV6-4 and TRBJ2-3; TRBD2 aligns across 10 bases. The V gene end was trimmed by 5 bases and the J gene end by 4 bases; junction bases not matched to a gene: 3. The CDR3 totals 14 residues. CDR1 and CDR2 (germline): MRHNA, SNTAGT. CDR3 protein: CASSSGGASDTQYF. In DNA form, the CDR3 reads TGTGCCAGCAGTAGCGGGGGGGCCTCAGATACGCAGTATTTT.

This chain links TRBV5-1 with TRBJ2-7; possible D gene TRBD1, 5 bases. Germline values: CDR1 SGHRS, CDR2 YFSETQ. The CDR3 consists of 15 residues. V was pared by 3 bases and J by 3 bases, with 16 bases between. Here the CDR3 reads CASSYRAGRDYEQYF. Here the CDR3 DNA reads TGCGCCAGCAGCTACCGGGCAGGCAGGGACTACGAGCAGTACTTC. Complete variable domain (other parts from reference TRBV5-1 and TRBJ2-7): KAGVTQTPRYLIKTRGQQVTLSCSPISGHRSVSWYQQTPGQGLQFLFEYFSETQRNKGNFPGRFSGRQFSNSRSEMNVSTLELGDSALYLCASSYRAGRDYEQYFGPGTRLTVT.

The chain combines TRBV6-6 with TRBJ1-5; D unclear. Per germline, CDR1 MNHNY and CDR2 SVGAGI (reference sequence). CDR3 length equals 15 residues. Trimming removed 0 bases at V and 3 bases at J, with 9 bases between. The CDR3 sequence: CASSYSEGFNQPQHF. As DNA, the CDR3 is TGTGCCAGCAGTTACTCGGAGGGCTTCAATCAGCCCCAGCATTTT.

The V gene is TRBV2, the J gene TRBJ1-2; 7 bases line up with TRBD1. The CDR3 is 15 residues long. Losses at the gene ends were 6 bases for V and 7 bases for J; bases not matched to a gene: 14. Germline CDR1 and CDR2: SNHLY and FYNNEI. This CDR3 reads CASSARQGSLGGYTF. In nucleotides, the CDR3 is TGTGCCAGCAGCGCCCGACAGGGAAGCTTGGGTGGCTACACCTTC.

This sequence joins TRBV19 and TRBJ2-2, with TRBD1 identical over 7 bases. CDR3 length: 15 amino acids. The germline gives CDR1 LNHDA, CDR2 SQIVND (reference sequence). Trimming cost V 9 bases and J 1 base; bases outside gene matches: 8. CDR3 coding DNA: TGTGCCAGCGCCAGAGGACAGGTGAACACCGGGGAGCTGTTTTTT. This translates into CASARGQVNTGELFF.

This rearrangement joins TRBV2 to TRBJ1-1, with D perhaps matching TRBD1 (5 bases). Germline V gene sequence: CDR1 SNHLY, CDR2 FYNNEI. CDR3 length: 13 residues. V lost 2 bases and J 7 bases, leaving 11 bases between the germline ends. The DNA for the CDR3 is TGTGCCAGCAGTGAAACAGGCCGTGGTGAAGCTTTCTTT. As protein: CASSETGRGEAFF.

This chain connects TRBV5-1 to TRBJ2-3; 8 bases agree with TRBD1. V was pared by 2 bases and J by 2 bases, with 19 bases of the junction left unmatched. The CDR3 covers 20 residues. Germline assignment: CDR1 SGHRS and CDR2 YFSETQ. CDR3 residues: CASSFSLPRGQVQFTDTQYF. The CDR3 region has the DNA TGCGCCAGCAGCTTTAGTCTACCGAGGGGACAGGTTCAATTCACAGATACGCAGTATTTT.

The rearrangement links TRBV11-3 to TRBJ1-3; TRBD1 agrees at 9 bases. This CDR3 comprises 14 residues. Looked up from germline, CDR1 is SGHNT and CDR2 is YENEEA. Trimming cost V 4 bases and J 4 bases; bases outside gene matches: 2. CDR3 bases: TGTGCCAGCAGCTACGGGACAGGGGGAAACACCATATATTTT. Translated: CASSYGTGGNTIYF.

The chain employs TRBV21-1 and TRBJ2-1; the table names TRBD2, a call not compared with the DNA. TRBV21-1 is flagged as a pseudogene. This CDR3 contains 13 residues. The CDR3 spells CASSALSGNEQFF. CDR3 nucleotides: TGTGCCAGCAGCGCCCTATCGGGGAACGAGCAGTTCTTC.

V and J are TRBV19 and TRBJ2-7, with TRBD1 identical over 8 bases. This CDR3 region has 16 residues. With 3 bases clipped from V and 5 bases from J, the junction kept 12 bases outside the gene matches. CDR1 and CDR2 from the germline V gene are LNHDA and SQIVND (reference sequence). The CDR3 region is CASSIFWQGAVNEQYF. CDR3 coding DNA: TGTGCCAGTAGTATTTTCTGGCAGGGGGCGGTTAACGAGCAGTACTTC.

The chain recombines TRBV13 with TRBJ2-2, with 8 bases aligning to TRBD1. The CDR3 extends over 15 amino acids. V trimming: 3 bases; J trimming: 5 bases; junction bases outside the gene matches: 5. The germline V gene encodes CDR1 PRHDT and CDR2 FYEKMQ (reference sequence). As DNA, the CDR3 is TGTGCCAGCAGCTTGGACAGGGAAAGGACCGGGGAGCTGTTTTTT. Translating gives CASSLDRERTGELFF.

V usage is TRBV30 and J usage is TRBJ1-2; 7 bases align to TRBD1. CDR1 GTSNPN and CDR2 SVGIG come from the germline V gene (reference sequence). The CDR3 covers 14 residues. V gave up 3 bases and J gave up 1 base; unmatched junction bases: 5. CDR3 nucleotides: TGTGCCTGGAGCCGGGACAGAATTAACTATGGCTACACCTTC. This gives the protein CAWSRDRINYGYTF.

This clone occurred once. This chain links TRBV27 with TRBJ2-7, with TRBD2 matching over 7 bases. J gave up 3 bases and V 4 bases, and 6 bases lay outside the gene matches. Germline V gives CDR1 MNHEY, CDR2 SMNVEV (reference sequence). This CDR3 has 14 residues. In DNA form, the CDR3 reads TGTGCCAGCAGTTCGGGAGGTAGCGTCTACGAGCAGTACTTC. This codes for CASSSGGSVYEQYF.

The J gene is TRBJ1-2, the V gene TRBV2; a possible D gene is TRBD1 (5 bases). This CDR3 is 13 amino acids long. The ends were cut back, 5 bases at V and 4 bases at J, with 11 bases in the middle. Germline-derived CDR1 and CDR2 are SNHLY and FYNNEI. Here the CDR3 reads CASSSDSSYGYTF. CDR3 coding DNA: TGTGCCAGCAGTTCTGACAGCTCCTATGGCTACACCTTC.

The V and J genes are TRBV18 and TRBJ1-1; perhaps TRBD1 as D (6 bases). The V end was cut by 4 bases, the J end by 2 bases, with 11 bases between. The CDR3 is 14 residues long. Germline CDR1 is KGHSH and CDR2 is LQKENI. CDR3 bases: TGTGCCAGCTCACTCCAGGGGTACAACACTGAAGCTTTCTTT. Encoded protein: CASSLQGYNTEAFF.

This clone was found a few times. The CDR3 loop is CASSPRGGTEAFF. For the CDR3, the DNA is TGTGCCAGCAGTCCCAGGGGTGGGACTGAAGCTTTCTTT. The chain joins TRBV6-1 to TRBJ1-1, with D perhaps TRBD1 (6 bases). Germline values: CDR1 MNHNS, CDR2 SASEGT. CDR3 size: 13 residues. V lost 5 bases to trimming and J lost 5 bases, with 12 bases between them.